This T cell receptor (beta chain) was profiled in a study of blood T cell repertoires in COVID-19. With 7 bases clipped from V and 8 bases from J, the junction kept 10 bases outside the gene matches. From germline, CDR1 is MNHEY and CDR2 SMNVEV (reference sequence). This CDR3 has 14 residues. Produced via immunoSEQ multiplex PCR; TCRdb's table is partial and in-frame only. Here the sample spans under 200,000 clones, approximately 88% being singletons. The chain joins TRBV27 to TRBJ1-2; TRBD1 agrees at 10 bases. The receptor was isolated from a woman aged 80 or older with active or convalescent COVID-19. The sequenced material came from peripheral blood. CDR3 amino acids: CASTPGTGEGGYTF. CDR3 coding DNA: TGTGCCAGCACCCCAGGGACAGGGGAGGGCGGCTACACCTTC.